The following is a T cell receptor beta chain sequence with its context. Its antigen is unidentified. This sample also contains other DNA sequences that code for the same CDR3. This sample was taken from a study of OX40 agonist ivuxolimab in advanced cancers. Study background: Patients were treated with intravenous ivuxolimab, dosed at 0.01 to 10 mg/kg and infused every 2 weeks.

The table came from immunoSEQ multiplex PCR; TCRdb's copy has only in-frame clones and leaves some out. This repertoire shows 70,000 or so clones, more than 85% found once; its top ten account for more than 7.5%. Germline assignment: CDR1 SGHTA and CDR2 FQGTGA. This CDR3 region has 15 residues. Trimming removed 1 base from V and 0 bases from J, with 8 bases in between. Study findings and constraints: Low normalized clonal expansion also occurred in some nonresponding patients.

The clonotype comes from an adult with an advanced solid tumor such as melanoma, head and neck, liver or kidney cancer. Sequences were derived from CD4+ or CD8+ T cells sorted from blood, sampled in a trial of the OX40 agonist ivuxolimab. V usage is TRBV7-3 and J usage is TRBJ2-3; possibly TRBD1 or TRBD2 for D (5 bases each). The CDR3 DNA reads as TGTGCCAGCAGCTTAAGTGGGGGAAGCACAGATACGCAGTATTTT. Protein: CASSLSGGSTDTQYF. Full variable domain (missing parts from reference TRBV7-3 and TRBJ2-3): GAGVSQTPSNKVTEKGKYVELRCDPISGHTALYWYRQSLGQGPEFLIYFQGTGAADDSGLPNDRFFAVRPEGSVSTLKIQRTERGDSAVYLCASSLSGGSTDTQYFGPGTRLTVL.